The 18 T cell receptor beta chains below were found in one sample sequenced in a study of blood T cell repertoires in COVID-19. This table comes from immunoSEQ multiplex PCR, and its TCRdb copy is limited to in-frame clones, with some not included. There are about 240,000 clones in the sample; approximately 85% occur only once, and about 12% lies in the top ten. Sequencing was done on a sample of peripheral blood. The source of these receptors is an elderly man with acute or convalescent COVID-19.

V usage is TRBV5-1 and J usage is TRBJ1-1; the D gene is possibly TRBD1 (6 bases). With 0 bases removed from V and 5 bases from J, the gap between germline ends came to 11 bases. This CDR3 spans 14 amino acids. The germline gives CDR1 SGHRS, CDR2 YFSETQ. Here the CDR3 reads CASSLENRETEAFF. CDR3 coding DNA: TGCGCCAGCAGCTTGGAAAACAGGGAAACTGAAGCTTTCTTT.

This clone was detected once. CDR3 protein: CASSPPLPDTQYF. CDR3 coding DNA: TGTGCCAGCAGCCCCCCCCTCCCAGATACGCAGTATTTT. V usage is TRBV9 and J usage is TRBJ2-3; D is unresolved. This CDR3 is built from 13 residues. Germline V CDR1 and CDR2: SGDLS, YYNGEE. Trimming took 4 bases from V and 4 from J, leaving 10 bases between them.

V and J are TRBV15 and TRBJ2-1; D possibly corresponds to TRBD1 (6 bases). Germline V CDR1 and CDR2: LNHNV, YYDKDF (reference sequence). The CDR3 length is 15 residues. Trimming removed 0 bases at V and 5 bases at J, with 11 bases between. The CDR3 protein is CATSREGALDNEQFF. The CDR3, as DNA: TGTGCCACCAGCAGAGAGGGGGCGCTGGACAATGAGCAGTTCTTC.

J is TRBJ2-1 and V is TRBV15; TRBD2 aligns across 8 bases. Germline V gene lookup returns CDR1 LNHNV and CDR2 YYDKDF (reference sequence). V lost 3 bases, J lost 2 bases, and 6 bases stayed unmatched. CDR3 length: 16 amino acids. CDR3 sequence: CATSSKGRGAYNEQFF. The CDR3 DNA sequence: TGTGCCACCAGCAGCAAGGGGCGGGGGGCCTACAATGAGCAGTTCTTC.

This clone was found a few times. This chain joins TRBV12-1 and TRBJ1-1; TRBD1 is taken as the D call from the table, unchecked against the DNA. TRBV12-1 is reported as a pseudogene. The CDR3 is 15 amino acids. In DNA, the CDR3 is TGTGCCAGCAGCTTTTGGACAGGGGCCAACACTGAAGCTTTCTTT. Amino acids: CASSFWTGANTEAFF.

The chain links TRBV3-1 (or the pseudogene TRBV3-2) to TRBJ2-2; weak D call: TRBD1 (6 bases). V was pared by 8 bases and J by 5 bases, with 12 bases between. The CDR3 is 13 amino acids. Per germline, CDR1 LGHDT and CDR2 YNNKEL (reference sequence). The CDR3 nucleotides read TGTGCCAGCCGGCGGCAGGGGACCGGGGAGCTGTTTTTT. Translated: CASRRQGTGELFF.

This clone was counted a few times. The chain links TRBV21-1 to TRBJ1-1. TRBV21-1 is assigned pseudogene status. CDR3 length equals 18 residues. CDR3 in DNA: TGTGCCAGCAGCAAAAAGGATACGAGCGTTAGAGCGGACACTGAAGCTTTCTTT. It codes for CASSKKDTSVRADTEAFF.

The chain joins TRBV6-2 or TRBV6-3 to TRBJ2-7; a weak D match, TRBD1 (7 bases). CDR3 length: 15 amino acids. V dropped 2 bases and J dropped 5 bases, with 16 bases sitting between them. CDR1 is MNHEY and CDR2 is SVGEGT in the germline V gene. Here the CDR3 DNA reads TGTGCCAGCAGTTACCAGGCAGGAGGGGGCCACGAGCAGTACTTC. It translates to CASSYQAGGGHEQYF.

In the case of this clone: One end of the junction is discordant with germline, which a read error may explain. V and J are TRBV7-9 and TRBJ1-2; D is possibly TRBD1 (6 bases). The CDR3 totals 15 residues. Per germline, CDR1 SEHNR and CDR2 FQNEAQ (reference sequence). The CDR3 region has the DNA TGTGCCAGCAGCGAGAGTCACCAGGGGAACTATGACTACACCTTC. It is translated as CASSESHQGNYDYTF. The whole variable domain, filled in from reference TRBV7-9 and TRBJ1-2, reads DTGVSQNPRHKITKRGQNVTFRCDPISEHNRLYWYRQTLGQGPEFLTYFQNEAQLEKSRLLSDRFSAERPKGSFSTLEIQRTEQGDSAMYLCASSESHQGNYDYTFGSGTRLTVV.

The CDR3 sequence is CASSPDRAYNEQFF. Written as DNA, the CDR3 is TGTGCCAGCAGCCCGGACAGGGCCTACAATGAGCAGTTCTTC. The rearrangement joins TRBV7-9 to TRBJ2-1; TRBD1 aligns across 8 bases. CDR1 is SEHNR and CDR2 is FQNEAQ in the germline V gene (reference sequence). This CDR3 contains 14 residues. With 5 bases clipped from V and 2 bases from J, the junction kept 2 bases outside the gene matches.

The chain joins TRBV5-1 to TRBJ2-7; 7 nucleotides align to TRBD2. CDR1 SGHRS and CDR2 YFSETQ come from the germline V gene. The CDR3 spans 19 residues. Unmatched junction bases numbered 17, after V lost 1 base and J lost 1 base. CDR3 residues: CASSLSPAGNNLGSYEQYF. The CDR3 region has the DNA TGCGCCAGCAGCTTGTCCCCAGCGGGGAACAACCTGGGGTCCTACGAGCAGTACTTC.

The CDR3 sequence is CASSRTGADGYTF. The CDR3 bases are TGCGCCAGCAGCCGGACAGGAGCAGATGGCTACACCTTC. The rearrangement links TRBV10-1 to TRBJ1-2, with 7 bases that match TRBD1. V trimming: 6 bases; J trimming: 6 bases; junction bases outside the gene matches: 7. The CDR3 covers 13 residues. Germline CDR1 and CDR2: WNHNN and SYGVQD (reference sequence).

This clone was counted a few times. V usage is TRBV2 and J usage is TRBJ2-3; the D is unclear. The CDR3 has 14 amino acids. Trimming pared 5 bases from V and 6 bases from J, leaving 15 bases between. Germline assignment: CDR1 SNHLY and CDR2 FYNNEI. The CDR3 loop reads CASSSSLVADTQYF. The CDR3, as DNA: TGTGCCAGCAGTTCCTCTTTAGTTGCCGATACGCAGTATTTT.

This clone was seen a few times. This chain uses TRBV3-1 (or the pseudogene TRBV3-2) with TRBJ2-2; D gene ambiguous. The CDR3 sequence is 16 residues long. V was clipped by 4 bases and J by 0 bases, with 12 bases between them. Germline assignment: CDR1 LGHDT and CDR2 YNNKEL (reference sequence). CDR3 loop: CASSRLGTPNTGELFF. In DNA, the CDR3 is TGTGCCAGCAGCCGACTGGGTACGCCGAACACCGGGGAGCTGTTTTTT.

The chain employs TRBV9 and TRBJ2-5; maybe TRBD2 (6 bases). In germline, CDR1 is SGDLS, CDR2 YYNGEE. With 4 bases removed from V and 1 base from J, the gap between germline ends came to 8 bases. The CDR3 is 13 amino acids. CDR3 coding DNA: TGTGCCAGCAGCTCACTAGCCCAAGAGACCCAGTACTTC. Translation: CASSSLAQETQYF. The full variable domain, completed using reference TRBV9 and TRBJ2-5, is DSGVTQTPKHLITATGQRVTLRCSPRSGDLSVYWYQQSLDQGLQFLIQYYNGEERAKGNILERFSAQQFPDLHSELNLSSLELGDSALYFCASSSLAQETQYFGPGTRLLVL.

The rearrangement joins TRBV5-1 to TRBJ1-5, with TRBD1 matching 7 bases. The V segment lost 1 base and the J segment 3 bases; nucleotides outside the gene matches: 4. The germline V gene has CDR1 SGHRS and CDR2 YFSETQ. This CDR3 comprises 15 residues. This chain's CDR3 is CASSLTGQNNQPQHF. CDR3 coding DNA: TGCGCCAGCAGCTTGACGGGACAGAACAATCAGCCCCAGCATTTT.

The rearrangement uses TRBV6-5 and TRBJ1-5; possible D gene TRBD1, 6 bases. The CDR3 has 13 amino acids. V was trimmed by 6 bases and J by 6 bases, leaving 12 bases between them. From germline, CDR1 is MNHEY and CDR2 SVGAGI. CDR3 bases: TGTGCCAGCAGGAGGCAGGGGTCTCAGCCCCAGCATTTT. Translated: CASRRQGSQPQHF.

The chain is built from TRBV7-2 and TRBJ2-4; D perhaps matches TRBD2 (9 bases). The ends were cut back, 5 bases at V and 1 base at J, with 18 bases in the middle. CDR3 length: 17 residues. Germline lookup yields CDR1 SGHTA and CDR2 FQGNSA. The CDR3 sequence is CASSPGGGGVAKNIQYF. DNA for the CDR3: TGTGCCAGCAGCCCAGGGGGCGGGGGGGTTGCCAAAAACATTCAGTACTTC. Supplemented by reference TRBV7-2 and TRBJ2-4, the full variable domain reads GAGVSQSPSNKVTEKGKDVELRCDPISGHTALYWYRQSLGQGLEFLIYFQGNSAPDKSGLPSDRFSAERTGGSVSTLTIQRTQQEDSAVYLCASSPGGGGVAKNIQYFGAGTRLSVL.